The clone carrying this T cell receptor (beta chain) has a handful of counts. The CDR3 loop spans 15 amino acids. Unmatched junction bases numbered 4, after V lost 6 bases and J lost 5 bases. Germline V gene sequence: CDR1 MNHEY, CDR2 SVGEGT. This entry belongs to a study of response to subunit inactivated influenza vaccine. Each CDR3 protein gets one entry after TCRdb re-called the RT-PCR reads with MiXCR. The table shows about 160,000 distinct CDR3 sequences, with about 10% occurring only once. This chain uses TRBV6-2 or TRBV6-3 with TRBJ2-1; 13 bases are shared with TRBD2. Here the sequenced sample was CD8+ T cells sorted from PBMCs, taken roughly 24 months after vaccination. The clonotype was recovered from a man aged 45 to 75 who received an inactivated influenza vaccine. Written as DNA, the CDR3 is TGTGCCAGCAGACTAGCGGGAGGGCCCCACAATGAGCAGTTCTTC. It is translated as CASRLAGGPHNEQFF.